This T cell receptor (beta chain) was obtained from a study of OX40 agonist ivuxolimab in advanced cancers. Looking at the study overall: Three individuals attained partial responses, comprising one hepatocellular carcinoma case and two cutaneous melanoma cases. Points from the study as a whole: Relatively little clonal expansion, among the lowest observed, appeared in partial responders at 0.1-3.0 mg/kg.

Repertoires were generated with immunoSEQ multiplex PCR, while TCRdb's copy carries only in-frame clones and drops some. This table holds approximately 130,000 clones, roughly 91% found once. People who had autoimmune disease history or systemic immunosuppression were excluded. Drawing of blood for sampling happened at baseline, at cycle 4 day 1, and at cycle 7 day 1. CDR1 MNHEY and CDR2 SVGAGI come from the germline V gene. This CDR3 is 13 amino acids long. Trimming shortened V by 7 bases and J by 6 bases, and 13 bases separated the two germline ends. As for this clone: Its matching antigen is unknown.

The clonotype originates from an adult with an advanced solid tumor such as melanoma, head and neck, liver or kidney cancer. The chain employs TRBV6-5 and TRBJ1-5; unclear D gene. The material was CD4+ or CD8+ T cells sorted from blood, obtained in a trial of the OX40 agonist ivuxolimab. The CDR3 sequence: CASMTLWGQPQHF. CDR3 DNA: TGTGCCAGCATGACCCTCTGGGGTCAGCCCCAGCATTTT.